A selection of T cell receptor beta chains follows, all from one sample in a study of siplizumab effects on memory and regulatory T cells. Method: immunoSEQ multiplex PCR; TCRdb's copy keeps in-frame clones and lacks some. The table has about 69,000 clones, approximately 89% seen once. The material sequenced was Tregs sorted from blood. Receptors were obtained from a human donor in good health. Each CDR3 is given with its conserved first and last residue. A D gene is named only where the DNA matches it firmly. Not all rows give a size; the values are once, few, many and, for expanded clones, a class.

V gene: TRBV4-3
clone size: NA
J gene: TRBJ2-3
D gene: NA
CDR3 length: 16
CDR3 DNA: TGCGCCAGCAGCCCGGCCTCAGGGAGGTTTACAGATACGCAGTATTTT
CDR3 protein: CASSPASGRFTDTQYF

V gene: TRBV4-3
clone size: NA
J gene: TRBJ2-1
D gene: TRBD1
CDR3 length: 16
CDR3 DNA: TGCGCCAGCAGCCAGGGCCGGGACAGAGTTTACAATGAGCAGTTCTTC
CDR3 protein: CASSQGRDRVYNEQFF

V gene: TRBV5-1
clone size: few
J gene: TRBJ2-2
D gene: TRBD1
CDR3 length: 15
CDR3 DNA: TGCGCCAGCCGAATGACAGGGGGCCAGACCGGGGAGCTGTTTTTT
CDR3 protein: CASRMTGGQTGELFF

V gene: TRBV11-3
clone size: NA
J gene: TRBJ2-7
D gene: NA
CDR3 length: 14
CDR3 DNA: TGTGCCAGCAGCTTACTCAGGATTAGTTACGAGCAGTACTTC
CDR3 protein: CASSLLRISYEQYF

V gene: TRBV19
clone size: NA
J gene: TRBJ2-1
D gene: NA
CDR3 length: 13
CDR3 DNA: TGTGCCAGTAGTAGCCTAGCCCGGGTTGAGCAGTTCTTC
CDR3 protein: CASSSLARVEQFF

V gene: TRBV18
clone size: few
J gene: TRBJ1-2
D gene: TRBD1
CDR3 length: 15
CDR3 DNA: TGTGCCAGCTCAATGGCGGACAGGGTGCCTCTGGGCTACACCTTC
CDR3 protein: CASSMADRVPLGYTF

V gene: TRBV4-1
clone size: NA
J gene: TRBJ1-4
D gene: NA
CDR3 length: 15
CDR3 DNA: TGCGCCAGCAGCCAAGATGCGAGGGTTACTGAAAAACTGTTTTTT
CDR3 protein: CASSQDARVTEKLFF

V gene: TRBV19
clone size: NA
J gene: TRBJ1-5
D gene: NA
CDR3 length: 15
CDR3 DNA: TGTGCCAGTAGTCTCAATGGTCCTCCCAATCAGCCCCAGCATTTT
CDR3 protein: CASSLNGPPNQPQHF

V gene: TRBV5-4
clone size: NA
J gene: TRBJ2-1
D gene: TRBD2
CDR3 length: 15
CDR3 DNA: TGTGCCAGCAGCTCTAGCGGGAGGGCGGACAATGAGCAGTTCTTC
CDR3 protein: CASSSSGRADNEQFF

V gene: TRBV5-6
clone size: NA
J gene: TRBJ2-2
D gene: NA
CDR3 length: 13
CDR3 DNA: TGTGCCAGCAGCTTGGTTATGGCCGGGGAGCTGTTTTTT
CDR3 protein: CASSLVMAGELFF

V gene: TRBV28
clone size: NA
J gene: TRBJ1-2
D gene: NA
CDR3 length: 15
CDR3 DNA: TGTGCCAGCACCCCCGGGGGGGCGCAAAAGGATGGCTACACCTTC
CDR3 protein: CASTPGGAQKDGYTF

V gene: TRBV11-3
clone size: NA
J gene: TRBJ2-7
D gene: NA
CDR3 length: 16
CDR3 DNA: TGTGCCAGCAGCTCCCCCCCTGGGGGCGGGTACTACGAGCAGTACTTC
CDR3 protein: CASSSPPGGGYYEQYF

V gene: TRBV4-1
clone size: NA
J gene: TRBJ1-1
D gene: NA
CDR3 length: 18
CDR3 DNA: TGCGCCAGCAGCCAAGATTTAACGGTCATTCAAAGGGGCACTGAAGCTTTCTTT
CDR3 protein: CASSQDLTVIQRGTEAFF

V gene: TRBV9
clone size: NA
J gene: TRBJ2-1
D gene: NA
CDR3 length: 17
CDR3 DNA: TGTGCCAGCAGCGTAGACGCGGGATCTAGATCAATCAATGAGCAGTTCTTC
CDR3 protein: CASSVDAGSRSINEQFF

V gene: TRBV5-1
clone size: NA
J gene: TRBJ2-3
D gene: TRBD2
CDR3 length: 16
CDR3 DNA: TGCGCCAGCAGCTTGGCGGGAGGTGGTGTCACAGATACGCAGTATTTT
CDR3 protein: CASSLAGGGVTDTQYF

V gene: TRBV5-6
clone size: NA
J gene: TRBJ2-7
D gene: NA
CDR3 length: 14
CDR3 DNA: TGTGCCAGCAGACCCCAGGACACACACTACGAGCAGTACTTC
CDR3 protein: CASRPQDTHYEQYF

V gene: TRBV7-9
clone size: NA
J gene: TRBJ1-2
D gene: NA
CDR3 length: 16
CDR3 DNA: TGTGCCAGCAGCCCCCGGGGGGCCTCGGGGATAGAGGGCTACACCTTC
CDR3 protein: CASSPRGASGIEGYTF

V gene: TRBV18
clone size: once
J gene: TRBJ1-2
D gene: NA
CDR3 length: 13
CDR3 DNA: TGTGCCAGCTCACCACGGGGTAACTATGGCTACACCTTC
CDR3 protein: CASSPRGNYGYTF

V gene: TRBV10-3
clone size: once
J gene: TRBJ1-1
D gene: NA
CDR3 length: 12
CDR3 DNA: TGTGCCACCACAGGGTGGCGAACTGAAGCTTTCTTT
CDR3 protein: CATTGWRTEAFF

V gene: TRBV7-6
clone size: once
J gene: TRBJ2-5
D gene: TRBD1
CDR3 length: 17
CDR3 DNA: TGTGCCAGCAGCATCCTACCGACAGGGTTGAGGGGAGAGACCCAGTACTTC
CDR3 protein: CASSILPTGLRGETQYF

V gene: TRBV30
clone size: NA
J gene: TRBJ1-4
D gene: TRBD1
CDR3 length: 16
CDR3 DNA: TGTGCCTGGAGAGGGACAGGATCCCTGACTTATGAAAAACTGTTTTTT
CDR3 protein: CAWRGTGSLTYEKLFF

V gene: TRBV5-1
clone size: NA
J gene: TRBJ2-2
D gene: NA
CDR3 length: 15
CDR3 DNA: TGCGCCAGCAGCTTGGGTGGTCGGCTCGCCGGGGAGCTGTTTTTT
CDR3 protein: CASSLGGRLAGELFF

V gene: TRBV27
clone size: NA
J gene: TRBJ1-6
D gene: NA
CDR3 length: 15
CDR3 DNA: TGTGCCAGCAACAAGGGCCGACACTATAATTCACCCCTCCACTTT
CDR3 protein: CASNKGRHYNSPLHF

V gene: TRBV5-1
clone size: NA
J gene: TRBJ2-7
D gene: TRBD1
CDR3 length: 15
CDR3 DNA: TGCGCCAGCAGCTTGGGCGGGTCAGGGGGCTACGAGCAGTACTTC
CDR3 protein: CASSLGGSGGYEQYF

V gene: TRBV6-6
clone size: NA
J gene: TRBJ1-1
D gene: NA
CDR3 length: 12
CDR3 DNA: TGTGCCAGCAGTTACTCGGACACTGAAGCTTTCTTT
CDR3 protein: CASSYSDTEAFF

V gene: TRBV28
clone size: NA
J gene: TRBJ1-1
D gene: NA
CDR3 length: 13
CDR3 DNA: TGTGCCAGCAGTCGTAATGGGGGGGGGAAAGGCCTCTTT
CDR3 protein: CASSRNGGGKGLF

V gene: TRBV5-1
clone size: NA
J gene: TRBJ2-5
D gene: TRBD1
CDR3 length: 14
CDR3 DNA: TGCGCCAGCAGCCAAACCAGGGGGCGGGAGACCCAGTACTTC
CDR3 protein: CASSQTRGRETQYF

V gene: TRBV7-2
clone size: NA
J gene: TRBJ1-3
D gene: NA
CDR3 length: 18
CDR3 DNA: TGTGCCAGCAGCTTAGTTGGGCCTAGTAGCGGCTCTGGAAACACCATATATTTT
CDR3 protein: CASSLVGPSSGSGNTIYF

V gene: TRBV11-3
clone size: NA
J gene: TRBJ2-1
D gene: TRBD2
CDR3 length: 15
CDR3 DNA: TGTGCCAGCAGCTTAGTACTAGCGGGAGGGCCTGAGCAGTTCTTC
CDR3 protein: CASSLVLAGGPEQFF

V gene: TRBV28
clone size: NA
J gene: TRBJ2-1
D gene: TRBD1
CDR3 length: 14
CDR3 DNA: TGTGCCAGCAGTTCCTCAGACAGGGACACGAAGCAGTTCTTC
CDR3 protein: CASSSSDRDTKQFF

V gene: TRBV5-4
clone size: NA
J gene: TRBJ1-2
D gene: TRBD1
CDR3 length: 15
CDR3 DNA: TGTGCCAGCAGCTTGCCCGGGACAGGGATCGGTGGCTACACCTTC
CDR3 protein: CASSLPGTGIGGYTF

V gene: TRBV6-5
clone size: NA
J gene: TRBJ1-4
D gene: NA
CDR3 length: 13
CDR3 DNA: TGTGCCAGCAGTTTAGGCCGTAATGAAAAACTGTTTTTT
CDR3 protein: CASSLGRNEKLFF

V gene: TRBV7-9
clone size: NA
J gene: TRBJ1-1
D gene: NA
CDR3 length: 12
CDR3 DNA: TGTGCCAGCAGCTCCCCCGGGGGGGGAGCTTTCTTT
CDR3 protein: CASSSPGGGAFF

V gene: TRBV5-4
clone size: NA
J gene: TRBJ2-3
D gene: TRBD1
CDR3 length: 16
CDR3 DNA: TGTGCCAGCAGCCGTACCCCGGGACAGGGTGCAGATACGCAGTATTTT
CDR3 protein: CASSRTPGQGADTQYF

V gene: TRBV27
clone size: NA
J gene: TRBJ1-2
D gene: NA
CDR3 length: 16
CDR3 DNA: TGTGCCAGCAGTTCCTCATTTGGACCTACGGTCTATGGCTACACCTTC
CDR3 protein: CASSSSFGPTVYGYTF